Listed below are T cell receptor beta chains from one sample, sequenced in a study of persistence of HIV-infected CD4 T cells. The antigens these receptors bind are not known. Sequencing used immunoSEQ multiplex PCR; TCRdb keeps in-frame clones, though not all of them. Of 15,000 to 20,000 clones listed, more than 75% were seen once; the top ten hold under 8%. This specimen was CD4+ T cells sorted from PBMCs after 18-hour stimulation, taken from a patient who received antiretroviral therapy. The source of these receptors is an adult man with HIV who was CMV-seropositive. Both conserved end residues are part of each CDR3. D genes are given only for firm matches. Clone size is not always given. Where it is, it says once, few, many or a class for expanded clones.

clone size: NA; D gene: NA; V gene: TRBV30; J gene: TRBJ2-3; CDR3 DNA: TGTGCCTGGAGCGCAGGAGGATATACGCAGTATTTT; CDR3 protein: CAWSAGGYTQYF
clone size: few; D gene: NA; V gene: TRBV6-6; J gene: TRBJ1-6; CDR3 DNA: TGTGCCAGCAGTTATGAGAGACATTCAAATTCACCCCTCCACTTT; CDR3 protein: CASSYERHSNSPLHF
clone size: NA; D gene: NA; V gene: TRBV19; J gene: TRBJ1-5; CDR3 DNA: TGTGCCAGTAGTATTTCGTGGCAGGCTCATCAGCCCCAGCATTTT; CDR3 protein: CASSISWQAHQPQHF
clone size: NA; D gene: TRBD1; V gene: TRBV19; J gene: TRBJ1-6; CDR3 DNA: TGTGCCAGTATGGACAGGACATTTGGTAATTCACCCCTCCACTTT; CDR3 protein: CASMDRTFGNSPLHF
clone size: NA; D gene: NA; V gene: TRBV2; J gene: TRBJ2-1; CDR3 DNA: TGTGCCAGCAGTGTTCGACCCACTGGGGATGAGCAGTTCTTC; CDR3 protein: CASSVRPTGDEQFF
clone size: few; D gene: TRBD1; V gene: TRBV7-3; J gene: TRBJ1-6; CDR3 DNA: TGTGCCAGCAGCTTAGTTCGGGACAGTAATTCACCCCTCCACTTT; CDR3 protein: CASSLVRDSNSPLHF
clone size: NA; D gene: NA; V gene: TRBV10-3; J gene: TRBJ1-5; CDR3 DNA: TGTGCCATCAGTGACCCCGGGACACGCCTTAATCAGCCCCAGCATTTT; CDR3 protein: CAISDPGTRLNQPQHF
clone size: few; D gene: TRBD1; V gene: TRBV7-9; J gene: TRBJ2-1; CDR3 DNA: TGTGCCAGCAGCTTAGCCGGTCAGGGGGCCGGTCAGTTCTTC; CDR3 protein: CASSLAGQGAGQFF
clone size: NA; D gene: TRBD1; V gene: TRBV30; J gene: TRBJ1-5; CDR3 DNA: TGTGCCTGGAGTGTACGAGGGGGCGGCAATCAGCCCCAGCATTTT; CDR3 protein: CAWSVRGGGNQPQHF
clone size: NA; D gene: NA; V gene: TRBV7-8; J gene: TRBJ1-3; CDR3 DNA: TGTGCCAGCAGCTCTCGGGGGGCAGGAGGTGGAAACACCATATATTTT; CDR3 protein: CASSSRGAGGGNTIYF
clone size: NA; D gene: NA; V gene: TRBV18; J gene: TRBJ2-7; CDR3 DNA: TGTGCCAGCTCACGCTCTAGAGGGCCGCCACACGAGCAGTACTTC; CDR3 protein: CASSRSRGPPHEQYF
clone size: NA; D gene: NA; V gene: TRBV29-1; J gene: TRBJ2-7; CDR3 DNA: TGCAGCGTTGATTTAGGGCCGGGAGAGCAGTACTTC; CDR3 protein: CSVDLGPGEQYF
clone size: NA; D gene: TRBD1; V gene: TRBV6-6; J gene: TRBJ1-2; CDR3 DNA: TGTGCCAGCAGTTACGGTACAGGGGTAGGCTACACCTTC; CDR3 protein: CASSYGTGVGYTF
clone size: NA; D gene: NA; V gene: TRBV18; J gene: TRBJ2-6; CDR3 DNA: TGTGCCAGCTCTGGGTCGGGGCCTGGGGCCAACGTCCTGACTTTC; CDR3 protein: CASSGSGPGANVLTF
clone size: NA; D gene: NA; V gene: TRBV6-1; J gene: TRBJ1-4; CDR3 DNA: TGTGCCAGCAGTGGAGGGGAGGGGGGGGCTAACGAAAAACTGTTTTTT; CDR3 protein: CASSGGEGGANEKLFF
clone size: NA; D gene: NA; V gene: TRBV27; J gene: TRBJ1-5; CDR3 DNA: TGTGCCAGCAGTTTATCAGCCCTCTCGAATCAGCCCCAGCATTTT; CDR3 protein: CASSLSALSNQPQHF
clone size: NA; D gene: NA; V gene: TRBV28; J gene: TRBJ1-2; CDR3 DNA: TGTGCCAGCACAAACCCGGGACGAGGGGCCTATGGCTACACCTTC; CDR3 protein: CASTNPGRGAYGYTF
clone size: NA; D gene: TRBD1; V gene: TRBV5-1; J gene: TRBJ2-6; CDR3 DNA: TGCGCCAGCAGCTCGCAGGGGGCTGGGGCCAACGTCCTGACTTTC; CDR3 protein: CASSSQGAGANVLTF
clone size: NA; D gene: NA; V gene: TRBV19; J gene: TRBJ2-2; CDR3 DNA: TGTGCCAGTAGTACGATCACCGGGGAGCTGTTTTTT; CDR3 protein: CASSTITGELFF
clone size: few; D gene: NA; V gene: TRBV28; J gene: TRBJ1-1; CDR3 DNA: TGTGCCAGCATCGAGACAGCGAACACTGAAGCTTTCTTT; CDR3 protein: CASIETANTEAFF
clone size: NA; D gene: TRBD1; V gene: TRBV6-5; J gene: TRBJ2-1; CDR3 DNA: TGTGCCAGCATCCGGGACAGGGGAAACAATGAGCAGTTCTTC; CDR3 protein: CASIRDRGNNEQFF
clone size: once; D gene: NA; V gene: TRBV6-1; J gene: TRBJ1-5; CDR3 DNA: TGTGCCAGCAGTGAAGCATGGACGGTGAGCAATCAGCCCCAGCATTTT; CDR3 protein: CASSEAWTVSNQPQHF
clone size: NA; D gene: NA; V gene: TRBV5-1; J gene: TRBJ2-3; CDR3 DNA: TGCGCCAGCAGCCAAGACCTGGGTAACCAGTATTTT; CDR3 protein: CASSQDLGNQYF
clone size: NA; D gene: TRBD2; V gene: TRBV6-1; J gene: TRBJ2-7; CDR3 DNA: TGTGCCAGCAGTGAGGGTGGCGGGGGGGCCATCAAGCAGTACTTC; CDR3 protein: CASSEGGGGAIKQYF
clone size: NA; D gene: NA; V gene: TRBV2; J gene: TRBJ1-2; CDR3 DNA: TGTGCCAGCAGTGTTCATGGTGGAACCTATGGCTACACCTTC; CDR3 protein: CASSVHGGTYGYTF
clone size: NA; D gene: NA; V gene: TRBV15; J gene: TRBJ2-1; CDR3 DNA: TGTGCCACCAGCAGAGATGGCCCGGGAGACAATGAGCAGTTCTTC; CDR3 protein: CATSRDGPGDNEQFF
clone size: NA; D gene: NA; V gene: TRBV4-1; J gene: TRBJ2-4; CDR3 DNA: TGCGCCAGCAGCCCGCTGAATGGCATTCAGTACTTC; CDR3 protein: CASSPLNGIQYF
clone size: NA; D gene: NA; V gene: TRBV30; J gene: TRBJ1-1; CDR3 DNA: TGTGCCTGGAGGCGGGGGCCCGGGACTGAAGCTTTCTTT; CDR3 protein: CAWRRGPGTEAFF
clone size: NA; D gene: TRBD1; V gene: TRBV18; J gene: TRBJ2-6; CDR3 DNA: TGTGCCAGCTCATCCGGACAGGGGGTATCTGGGGCCAACGTCCTGACTTTC; CDR3 protein: CASSSGQGVSGANVLTF
clone size: NA; D gene: NA; V gene: TRBV5-4; J gene: TRBJ1-1; CDR3 DNA: TGTGCCAGCAGCTTGTTCGGGGCGAACACTGAAGCTTTCTTT; CDR3 protein: CASSLFGANTEAFF
clone size: NA; D gene: NA; V gene: TRBV3-1/TRBV3-2; J gene: TRBJ2-2; CDR3 DNA: TGTGCCAGCAGCCAATCTCCGGGACAGAACACCGGGGAGCTGTTTTTT; CDR3 protein: CASSQSPGQNTGELFF
clone size: NA; D gene: NA; V gene: TRBV27; J gene: TRBJ2-6; CDR3 DNA: TGTGCCAGCAGTTTATACTCTGGGGCCAACGTCCTGACTTTC; CDR3 protein: CASSLYSGANVLTF
clone size: NA; D gene: NA; V gene: TRBV19; J gene: TRBJ1-2; CDR3 DNA: TGTGCCAGTAGTATAGCAAGGGTAGGAGGCTACACCTTC; CDR3 protein: CASSIARVGGYTF
clone size: NA; D gene: TRBD1; V gene: TRBV7-9; J gene: TRBJ1-2; CDR3 DNA: TGTGCCAGCAGTCCAGACAGGGTAAATGGCTACACCTTC; CDR3 protein: CASSPDRVNGYTF
clone size: NA; D gene: NA; V gene: TRBV5-1; J gene: TRBJ1-1; CDR3 DNA: TGCGCCAGCAGCGTCGAGAACACTGAAGCTTTCTTT; CDR3 protein: CASSVENTEAFF
clone size: once; D gene: TRBD1; V gene: TRBV3-1/TRBV3-2; J gene: TRBJ1-6; CDR3 DNA: TGTGCCAGCAGCCCTGGACAGGGGAATTCACCCCTCCACTTT; CDR3 protein: CASSPGQGNSPLHF
clone size: NA; D gene: TRBD2; V gene: TRBV4-2; J gene: TRBJ2-3; CDR3 DNA: TGTGCCAGCAGCCAAGCAGCGGGGGGGCCAACGGATACGCAGTATTTT; CDR3 protein: CASSQAAGGPTDTQYF
clone size: NA; D gene: TRBD1; V gene: TRBV7-2; J gene: TRBJ1-4; CDR3 DNA: TGTGCCAGCAGCTCGGGACAGGGTCAAGAAAAACTGTTTTTT; CDR3 protein: CASSSGQGQEKLFF
clone size: NA; D gene: TRBD1; V gene: TRBV5-1; J gene: TRBJ2-3; CDR3 DNA: TGCGCCAGCAAGACAGGGCCCCTGAGCACAGATACGCAGTATTTT; CDR3 protein: CASKTGPLSTDTQYF
clone size: NA; D gene: NA; V gene: TRBV27; J gene: TRBJ2-3; CDR3 DNA: TGTGCCAGCAGTTCGGACACCACCCGGTATTTT; CDR3 protein: CASSSDTTRYF
clone size: few; D gene: TRBD2; V gene: TRBV19; J gene: TRBJ2-1; CDR3 DNA: TGTGCCAGTACCTCACCCCCACGGGGGGGTTCAGGTGAGCAGTTCTTC; CDR3 protein: CASTSPPRGGSGEQFF
clone size: NA; D gene: NA; V gene: TRBV7-2; J gene: TRBJ1-2; CDR3 DNA: TGTGCCAGCAGCTACTTGGGCGGGACGGCATATGGCTACACCTTC; CDR3 protein: CASSYLGGTAYGYTF
clone size: NA; D gene: TRBD2; V gene: TRBV6-1; J gene: TRBJ2-7; CDR3 DNA: TGTGCCAGCAGTGAGGTTAGCGGGGGTTCGGACGAGCAGTACTTC; CDR3 protein: CASSEVSGGSDEQYF
clone size: NA; D gene: TRBD1; V gene: TRBV15; J gene: TRBJ2-7; CDR3 DNA: TGTGCCACCAGCAGAGACAGGGGGCGGAGAGAGCAGTACTTC; CDR3 protein: CATSRDRGRREQYF
clone size: NA; D gene: NA; V gene: TRBV7-8; J gene: TRBJ1-1; CDR3 DNA: TGTGCCAGCAGCCAATCCATCGCTGAAGCTTTCTTT; CDR3 protein: CASSQSIAEAFF
clone size: NA; D gene: TRBD2; V gene: TRBV30; J gene: TRBJ2-1; CDR3 DNA: TGTGCCTGGAACCTCGGGGGGGCCTTCGGTGAGCAGTTCTTC; CDR3 protein: CAWNLGGAFGEQFF
clone size: few; D gene: NA; V gene: TRBV27; J gene: TRBJ2-7; CDR3 DNA: TGTGCCAGCAGTCGGGACGCCGGCTCCTACGAGCAGTACTTC; CDR3 protein: CASSRDAGSYEQYF
clone size: NA; D gene: NA; V gene: TRBV3-1/TRBV3-2; J gene: TRBJ2-1; CDR3 DNA: TGTGCCAGCAGCCGGGACCTGGGGGCCGATGAGCAGTTCTTC; CDR3 protein: CASSRDLGADEQFF
clone size: NA; D gene: TRBD1; V gene: TRBV6-5; J gene: TRBJ2-2; CDR3 DNA: TGTGCCAGCAGTACGGACAGGGGGATTACCGGGGAGCTGTTTTTT; CDR3 protein: CASSTDRGITGELFF
clone size: NA; D gene: TRBD1; V gene: TRBV7-6; J gene: TRBJ2-7; CDR3 DNA: TGTGCCAGCAGCCGAACAGGGGGAAACCCCTACGAGCAGTACTTC; CDR3 protein: CASSRTGGNPYEQYF
clone size: NA; D gene: TRBD2; V gene: TRBV9; J gene: TRBJ2-3; CDR3 DNA: TGTGCCAGCAGTTGGGGAGGGGCTAGCACAGATACGCAGTATTTT; CDR3 protein: CASSWGGASTDTQYF
clone size: NA; D gene: TRBD2; V gene: TRBV10-1; J gene: TRBJ2-3; CDR3 DNA: TGCGCCAGCAGTGCTACTAGCGGGAGAACAGATACGCAGTATTTT; CDR3 protein: CASSATSGRTDTQYF
clone size: NA; D gene: NA; V gene: TRBV5-1; J gene: TRBJ2-2; CDR3 DNA: TGCGCCAGCAGCTTAGGGACTCCCAACACCGGGGAGCTGTTTTTT; CDR3 protein: CASSLGTPNTGELFF
clone size: NA; D gene: NA; V gene: TRBV7-2; J gene: TRBJ1-6; CDR3 DNA: TGTGCCAGCAGCGTGAGACAGAATTCACCCCTCCACTTT; CDR3 protein: CASSVRQNSPLHF
clone size: few; D gene: NA; V gene: TRBV27; J gene: TRBJ2-7; CDR3 DNA: TGTGCCAGCAGTTTAACAGATGCGGACGGACCGTACGAGCAGTACTTC; CDR3 protein: CASSLTDADGPYEQYF
clone size: NA; D gene: NA; V gene: TRBV9; J gene: TRBJ2-7; CDR3 DNA: TGTGCCAGCAGCGTAGTGAACGGAGGCGAGCAGTACTTC; CDR3 protein: CASSVVNGGEQYF
clone size: NA; D gene: NA; V gene: TRBV5-1; J gene: TRBJ1-2; CDR3 DNA: TGCGCCAGCAGCTTGGTCCCCGACGGCGGCGCCCTCAGGGGCTACACCTTC; CDR3 protein: CASSLVPDGGALRGYTF